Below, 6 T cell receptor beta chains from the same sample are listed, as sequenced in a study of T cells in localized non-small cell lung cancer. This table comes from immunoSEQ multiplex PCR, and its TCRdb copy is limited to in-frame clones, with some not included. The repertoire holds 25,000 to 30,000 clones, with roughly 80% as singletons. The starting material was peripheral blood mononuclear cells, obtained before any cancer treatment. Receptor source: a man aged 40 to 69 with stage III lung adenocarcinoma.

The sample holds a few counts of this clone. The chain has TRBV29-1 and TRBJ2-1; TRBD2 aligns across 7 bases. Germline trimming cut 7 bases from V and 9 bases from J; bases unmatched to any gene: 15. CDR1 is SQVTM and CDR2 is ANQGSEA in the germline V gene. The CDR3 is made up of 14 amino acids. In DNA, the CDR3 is TGCAGCGGAAGGACGGGAGGTCTAAGCGGTGAGCAGTTCTTC. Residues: CSGRTGGLSGEQFF.

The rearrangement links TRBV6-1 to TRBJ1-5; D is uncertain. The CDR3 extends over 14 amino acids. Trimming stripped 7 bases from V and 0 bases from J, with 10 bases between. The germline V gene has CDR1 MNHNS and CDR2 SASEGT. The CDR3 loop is CASIKVYSNQPQHF. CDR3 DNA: TGTGCCAGCATAAAGGTGTATAGCAATCAGCCCCAGCATTTT.

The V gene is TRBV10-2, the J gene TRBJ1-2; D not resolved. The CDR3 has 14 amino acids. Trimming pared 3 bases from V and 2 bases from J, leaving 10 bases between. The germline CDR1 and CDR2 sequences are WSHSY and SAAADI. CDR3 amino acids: CASSDGPLNYGYTF. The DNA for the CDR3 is TGCGCCAGCAGTGATGGGCCGCTAAACTATGGCTACACCTTC.

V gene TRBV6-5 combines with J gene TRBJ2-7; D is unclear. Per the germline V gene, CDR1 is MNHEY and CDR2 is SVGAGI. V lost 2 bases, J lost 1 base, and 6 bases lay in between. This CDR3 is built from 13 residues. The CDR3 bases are TGTGCCAGCAGTTACAGCAGGTCCTACGAGCAGTACTTC. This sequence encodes CASSYSRSYEQYF.

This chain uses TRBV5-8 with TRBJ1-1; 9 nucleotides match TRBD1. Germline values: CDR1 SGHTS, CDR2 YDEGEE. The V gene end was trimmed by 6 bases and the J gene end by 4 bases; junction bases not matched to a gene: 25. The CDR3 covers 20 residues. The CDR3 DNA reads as TGTGCCAGCACCGCCGGGACAGGGTGGAGGACTAGGGGGGAGCGCACTGAAGCTTTCTTT. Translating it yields CASTAGTGWRTRGERTEAFF.

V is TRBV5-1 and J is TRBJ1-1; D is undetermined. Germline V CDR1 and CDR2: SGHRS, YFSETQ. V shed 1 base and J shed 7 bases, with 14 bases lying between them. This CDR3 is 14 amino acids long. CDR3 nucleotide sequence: TGCGCCAGCAGCTTGTCTGGGCGGGGAGATGAAGCTTTCTTT. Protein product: CASSLSGRGDEAFF.